Listed here is a single TCR beta chain. The sample comes from a study of early T cells in non-severe SARS-CoV-2 infection. The germline gives CDR1 SGHNT, CDR2 YYREEE (reference sequence). The CDR3 totals 15 residues. V was clipped by 4 bases and J by 5 bases, with 19 bases between them. Individual cDNA molecules carried attached unique molecular identifiers. TCRdb reprocessed the 5' RACE reads with MiXCR, giving one entry per CDR3 protein. The profile shows around 61,000 distinct CDR3 sequences, over 9.5% of them singletons. The sample taken for sequencing was whole blood. The chain has TRBV5-4 and TRBJ2-7, with D possibly matching TRBD2 (5 bases). The source is an adult who was a healthcare worker with PCR-confirmed SARS-CoV-2 infection or an uninfected control (not recorded which). CDR3 residues: CASSPPGLTLHEQYF. The CDR3 DNA follows: TGTGCCAGCAGCCCCCCTGGACTGACGCTCCACGAGCAGTACTTC.